These 10 T cell receptor beta chains share one sample of origin, sequenced in a study of graft-versus-host responses after intestinal transplantation (dated by TCRdb to the early 2020s). The library came from the immunoSEQ multiplex PCR assay. TCRdb carries this immuneACCESS record with in-frame sequences only. Its versions omit some clonotypes, under half of them owing to an unresolved V gene in the studies checked, with the rest unexplained. A total of roughly 97,000 clones appear in this sample, approximately 92% of them only once. The top ten constitute approximately 16% of the sample. The sample in question was PBMCs, obtained roughly 410 days after intestinal transplant. The receptors shown here come from a human patient who received an intestinal transplant, so some T cells may come from the graft donor.

This clone was detected once. The chain carries TRBV7-6 and TRBJ2-2; no clear D gene. Deletions cut 6 bases from V and 0 bases from J, with 11 bases between. Germline CDR1 SGHVS, CDR2 FNYEAQ. The CDR3 is made up of 15 amino acids. The chain's CDR3 is CASSSGPPNTGELFF. The CDR3 nucleotides read TGTGCCAGCAGTTCTGGGCCCCCGAACACCGGGGAGCTGTTTTTT.

The V and J genes are TRBV4-1 and TRBJ2-7; D is perhaps TRBD1 or TRBD2 (5 bases each). V was clipped by 8 bases and J by 4 bases, with 18 bases between them. From germline, CDR1 is MGHRA and CDR2 YSYEKL. The CDR3 spans 14 residues. The CDR3 nucleotides read TGCGCCAGCGCTGGGGCCGGAGGTTCGTACGAGCAGTACTTC. Its translation is CASAGAGGSYEQYF.

The CDR3 bases are TGTGCCAGCAGCCCCTTCAGACTAGCGGGGGTTACAGAGACCCAGTACTTC. Translation: CASSPFRLAGVTETQYF. The gene calls are TRBV7-6 and TRBJ2-5, with 12 positions matching TRBD2. This CDR3 is built from 17 residues. With 5 bases clipped from V and 4 bases from J, the junction kept 11 bases outside the gene matches. CDR1 is SGHVS, CDR2 FNYEAQ, per germline.

The chain is built from TRBV5-6 and TRBJ2-7, with 10 positions matching TRBD1. J was trimmed by 2 bases and V by 2 bases; bases with no gene match: 1. Germline V CDR1 and CDR2: SGHDT, YYEEEE. This CDR3 contains 14 residues. CDR3 protein: CASSLGTGAYEQYF. Written as DNA, the CDR3 is TGTGCCAGCAGCTTAGGGACAGGGGCCTACGAGCAGTACTTC.

J is TRBJ1-6 and V is TRBV7-8; 11 positions match TRBD1. Germline V gives CDR1 SGHVS, CDR2 FQNEAQ. The CDR3 is made up of 18 amino acids. Trimming cost V 1 base and J 0 bases; bases outside gene matches: 2. CDR3 loop: CASSLEDRGPSYNSPLHF. The CDR3 region has the DNA TGTGCCAGCAGCTTAGAGGACAGGGGGCCCTCCTATAATTCACCCCTCCACTTT.

Here the CDR3 DNA reads TGTGCCAGCACCCAACAGGGATCCTACGAGCAGTACTTC. Protein sequence: CASTQQGSYEQYF. The chain uses TRBV6-6 and TRBJ2-7; the D gene is possibly TRBD1 (6 bases). The V end lost 7 bases, the J end lost 1 base, and 11 bases lay between the germline ends. The germline V gene encodes CDR1 MNHNY and CDR2 SVGAGI (reference sequence). The CDR3 is 13 amino acids.

The rearrangement joins TRBV6-6 to TRBJ2-3, with D possibly called TRBD1 or TRBD2 (6 bases each). Germline V gene lookup returns CDR1 MNHNY and CDR2 SVGAGI (reference sequence). The CDR3 has 16 amino acids. The germline V and J ends were trimmed by 6 bases and 1 base, with 17 bases remaining between them. The CDR3 coding sequence is TGTGCCAGCAGCCTCGGAGGGGGTGGGGGCACAGATACGCAGTATTTT. This translates into CASSLGGGGGTDTQYF.

This clone was detected only a few times. The chain carries TRBV4-2 and TRBJ2-2, with no clear D. CDR1 and CDR2 from the germline V gene are LGHNA and YNFKEQ. Trimming stripped 0 bases from V and 6 bases from J, with 2 bases between. The CDR3 loop spans 12 amino acids. Here the CDR3 DNA reads TGTGCCAGCAGCCAAGACCCCGGGGAGCTGTTTTTT. The encoded protein is CASSQDPGELFF.

In DNA form, the CDR3 reads TGTGCCAGCAGCCGCGGGGACTCTCCTTACGAGCAGTACTTC. Its translation is CASSRGDSPYEQYF. The rearrangement joins TRBV5-6 to TRBJ2-7; TRBD2 is a possible D gene (6 bases). The germline V gene has CDR1 SGHDT and CDR2 YYEEEE. The CDR3 consists of 14 residues. V lost 4 bases, J lost 4 bases, and 15 bases lay in between.

J is TRBJ1-1 and V is TRBV5-6; D call uncertain. CDR1 and CDR2 (germline): SGHDT, YYEEEE. This CDR3 comprises 12 residues. The ends were cut back, 2 bases at V and 4 bases at J, with 6 bases in the middle. The CDR3 nucleotides read TGTGCCAGCAGCTTCTCGGGCACTGAAGCTTTCTTT. Its translation: CASSFSGTEAFF.